This is a list of T cell receptor beta chains from one sample in a study of shared clonotypes between healthy human individuals. Measured with immunoSEQ multiplex PCR; TCRdb has only the in-frame clones, and not every one. Seen here are about 2.3 million clones, over 90% observed once, and the top ten hold approximately 0.4%. Sequenced input: naive CD4+ T cells from PBMCs. The receptor set was obtained from a man aged 18-30 years in good health. Some clones in this sample may be carry-over from other donors' samples. CDR3s include the opening cysteine and the closing phenylalanine or tryptophan. The D gene is left open where the match is weak. Size is omitted from some rows. Given values are once, few, many or a class for expanded clones.

J	D	size	V	CDR3	DNA
TRBJ1-4	-	once	TRBV4-1	CASSQGRATNEKLFF	TGCGCCAGCAGCCAAGGAAGGGCCACTAATGAAAAACTGTTTTTT
TRBJ1-1	TRBD1	-	TRBV7-9	CASRPGQGEAEAFF	TGTGCCAGCAGACCCGGACAGGGAGAGGCGGAAGCTTTCTTT
TRBJ2-6	-	once	TRBV4-1	CASSLSGPGSGANVLTF	TGCGCCAGCAGCCTGTCTGGGCCGGGCTCTGGGGCCAACGTCCTGACTTTC
TRBJ2-7	TRBD1	-	TRBV5-1	CASRNRGQSYEQYF	TGCGCCAGCAGAAACAGGGGTCAGTCCTACGAGCAGTACTTC
TRBJ2-7	-	-	TRBV5-4	CASSLGPGTAGGDEQYF	TGTGCCAGCAGCTTGGGACCTGGGACAGCCGGGGGGGACGAGCAGTACTTC
TRBJ2-2	-	-	TRBV7-3	CASSLGLTNTGELFF	TGTGCCAGCAGCTTAGGACTAACGAACACCGGGGAGCTGTTTTTT
TRBJ1-4	-	few	TRBV6-1	CASSVTGPSGFGKLFF	TGTGCCAGCAGTGTCACGGGCCCCTCGGGGTTTGGAAAACTGTTTTTT
TRBJ1-2	TRBD1	-	TRBV28	CAIFSDRGGGYGYTF	TGTGCCATCTTCTCCGACAGGGGAGGAGGCTATGGCTACACCTTC
TRBJ1-1	-	-	TRBV20-1	CSARVTREAFF	TGCAGTGCTAGAGTGACAAGGGAAGCTTTCTTT
TRBJ2-1	-	-	TRBV5-1	CASSLVLGDGQPRKLYNEQFF	TGCGCCAGCAGCTTGGTCTTAGGTGATGGGCAGCCCAGAAAGCTGTACAATGAGCAGTTCTTC
TRBJ2-1	-	-	TRBV29-1	CSVPSRRSDSYNEQFF	TGCAGCGTACCGAGCCGAAGGTCCGACTCCTACAATGAGCAGTTCTTC
TRBJ2-3	-	once	TRBV6-5	CASSYNGPPGDTQYF	TGTGCCAGCAGTTACAATGGTCCACCGGGAGATACGCAGTATTTT
TRBJ2-2	-	few	TRBV29-1	CSVVRDAGELFF	TGCAGCGTTGTGAGGGACGCCGGGGAGCTGTTTTTT
TRBJ2-5	-	-	TRBV15	CATSRGSGLIQETQYF	TGTGCCACCAGCAGAGGTTCCGGGCTGATCCAAGAGACCCAGTACTTC
TRBJ1-5	-	-	TRBV12-5	CASGLVKDRSNQPQHF	TGTGCTAGTGGTTTGGTAAAAGACAGGAGCAATCAGCCCCAGCATTTT
TRBJ2-7	TRBD2	-	TRBV28	CASSLGLVSSEQYF	TGTGCCAGCAGTCTCGGACTAGTATCAAGCGAGCAGTACTTC
TRBJ2-5	TRBD1	-	TRBV7-3	CASSFTGTGRETQYF	TGTGCCAGCAGCTTCACCGGGACAGGCAGGGAGACCCAGTACTTC
TRBJ1-6	-	-	TRBV6-5	CASSYNRGNSPLHF	TGTGCCAGCAGTTACAACCGTGGGAATTCACCCCTCCACTTT
TRBJ2-1	-	-	TRBV7-9	CASSTRDRSSYNEQFF	TGTGCCAGCAGCACAAGGGACCGAAGCTCCTACAATGAGCAGTTCTTC
TRBJ2-2	TRBD1	-	TRBV11-2	CASSPDRGPGSTGELFF	TGTGCCAGCAGCCCTGACAGGGGGCCTGGGAGCACCGGGGAGCTGTTTTTT
TRBJ2-2	TRBD1	-	TRBV5-1	CASSQGQGGTGELFF	TGCGCCAGCAGCCAAGGACAGGGTGGCACCGGGGAGCTGTTTTTT
TRBJ2-7	TRBD2	-	TRBV5-4	CASSPSGRSSYEQYF	TGTGCCAGCAGCCCAAGCGGGAGAAGCTCCTACGAGCAGTACTTC